This entry features one T cell receptor (beta chain) sequence. Under the authors' procedure: It was from reference gene primer amplification that nucleated cell counts were estimated. Profiling relied on immunoSEQ multiplex PCR, and the TCRdb table lists in-frame clones only, not all of them. The D gene and trimming were derived from the DNA, and the V and J assignments and clone size from that table. The sample has under 35,000 clones, 75% to 90% seen once. The CDR3 has 14 residues. The germline V gene has CDR1 SEHNR and CDR2 FQNEAQ (reference sequence). V was shortened by 1 base and J by 5 bases, with 11 bases between the two germline ends. The data were obtained in a study of blood T cell repertoires in COVID-19. The wider study: Acute-phase and convalescent COVID-19 samples originated in the United States, Italy and Spain. T cells, B-cell-depleted T cells, or PBMCs supplied cDNA or gDNA.

Sequenced sample: peripheral blood. This chain links TRBV7-9 with TRBJ2-5; perhaps TRBD2 as D (7 bases). The sequence derives from a man aged 60 to 69 with active COVID-19. CDR3 residues: CASSLVGGGETQYF. The CDR3, as DNA: TGTGCCAGCAGCTTAGTAGGGGGAGGGGAGACCCAGTACTTC.